The present TCR beta chain was sequenced within a study of post-analysis software for immune sequencing data. Whole-study context: The cohort encompassed relapsing-remitting, secondary progressive and progressive-relapsing multiple sclerosis disease courses. Study outcomes and limitations: Under F measure analysis, samples from one preparation batch co-clustered strongly. Patients with multiple sclerosis recorded significantly lower normalized Chao1 diversity than controls, the study found. In patients, a few TRBV segments were more frequent than in controls, with TRBV5-6, TRBV5-1 and TRBV20-1 among them.

A single count supports this clonotype. No antigen is known for it. The TCR beta cDNA libraries carried unique molecular identifiers. There were about 0.95 to 11 million T cells, and about 500,000 cDNA molecules came from them. One entry per CDR3 protein, called by TCRdb with MiXCR from the PCR reads. Here the sample spans roughly 540,000 distinct CDR3 sequences, approximately 31% being singletons. The germline V gene has CDR1 LGHDT and CDR2 YNNKEL (reference sequence). The V end lost 2 bases, the J end lost 6 bases, and 7 bases lay between the germline ends. The CDR3 spans 12 residues. This sequence was found in a girl aged 2-17 years with multiple sclerosis. V usage is TRBV3-1 and J usage is TRBJ2-5; D is perhaps TRBD1 (5 bases). Sequencing used blood. The CDR3 sequence is CASSQRGKTQYF. In nucleotides, the CDR3 is TGTGCCAGCAGCCAAAGGGGAAAGACCCAGTACTTC.